This is a list of T cell receptor beta chains from one sample in a study of T cells after yellow fever vaccination. TCRdb re-called the 5' RACE reads with MiXCR, one entry per CDR3 protein. The top ten clones hold 17% of a sample with hundreds of thousands of distinct CDR3 sequences, 8.1% of them seen once. The sequencing used PBMCs, collected approximately 40 days after the first yellow fever vaccination. The receptors originated from a man aged 18 to 30 who received the YFV17D yellow fever vaccine. Each CDR3 is given with its conserved first and last residue. Fields, in order: clone size, J gene, V gene, D gene, CDR3 protein, CDR3 DNA. A D gene is named only where the DNA matches it firmly. Some rows have no size entry. The others give once, few or many, or a class for an expanded clone.

clone size: -; J gene: TRBJ2-1; V gene: TRBV19; D gene: TRBD2; CDR3 protein: CASSLPGLVYNEQFF; CDR3 DNA: TGTGCCAGTAGTTTACCGGGACTAGTCTACAATGAGCAGTTCTTC
clone size: few; J gene: TRBJ2-5; V gene: TRBV25-1; D gene: TRBD1; CDR3 protein: CASSAGTAYQETQYF; CDR3 DNA: TGTGCCAGCAGCGCCGGGACAGCGTACCAAGAGACCCAGTACTTC
clone size: -; J gene: TRBJ1-1; V gene: TRBV7-9; D gene: -; CDR3 protein: CASSFLDENTEAFF; CDR3 DNA: TGTGCCAGCAGCTTCCTCGACGAGAACACTGAAGCTTTCTTT
clone size: few; J gene: TRBJ1-1; V gene: TRBV20-1; D gene: TRBD1; CDR3 protein: CSARGTEGLLPEAFF; CDR3 DNA: TGCAGTGCTAGGGGGACAGAAGGCTTGTTGCCTGAAGCTTTCTTT
clone size: -; J gene: TRBJ1-5; V gene: TRBV29-1; D gene: -; CDR3 protein: CSVAPGVGNQPQHF; CDR3 DNA: TGCAGCGTTGCTCCGGGTGTAGGCAATCAGCCCCAGCATTTT
clone size: few; J gene: TRBJ2-3; V gene: TRBV7-9; D gene: -; CDR3 protein: CASTQVADTQYF; CDR3 DNA: TGTGCCAGCACCCAAGTAGCGGATACGCAGTATTTT
clone size: -; J gene: TRBJ1-2; V gene: TRBV12-3/TRBV12-4; D gene: -; CDR3 protein: CASRRSDEGYTF; CDR3 DNA: TGTGCCAGCCGGAGGTCGGATGAGGGCTACACCTTC
clone size: -; J gene: TRBJ1-1; V gene: TRBV5-1; D gene: TRBD1; CDR3 protein: CASSAFPGQGTNTEAFF; CDR3 DNA: TGCGCCAGCAGCGCCTTCCCGGGACAGGGGACGAACACTGAAGCTTTCTTT
clone size: few; J gene: TRBJ2-1; V gene: TRBV3-1; D gene: TRBD2; CDR3 protein: CASSQALRGGYNEQFF; CDR3 DNA: TGTGCCAGCAGCCAAGCTCTCCGCGGGGGATACAATGAGCAGTTCTTC
clone size: many; J gene: TRBJ2-5; V gene: TRBV15; D gene: -; CDR3 protein: CATSRDRAQETQYF; CDR3 DNA: TGTGCCACCAGCAGAGACAGAGCCCAAGAGACCCAGTACTTC
clone size: many; J gene: TRBJ2-3; V gene: TRBV4-1; D gene: -; CDR3 protein: CASSPGRGAPDTQYF; CDR3 DNA: TGCGCCAGCTCGCCGGGGCGAGGGGCACCAGATACGCAGTATTTT
clone size: few; J gene: TRBJ2-5; V gene: TRBV2; D gene: TRBD2; CDR3 protein: CASSEALVVASGVKTQYF; CDR3 DNA: TGTGCCAGCAGTGAAGCATTAGTGGTGGCTAGCGGGGTGAAGACCCAGTACTTC
clone size: -; J gene: TRBJ1-4; V gene: TRBV10-3; D gene: -; CDR3 protein: CAISEGGEKLFF; CDR3 DNA: TGTGCCATCAGTGAAGGAGGGGAAAAACTGTTTTTT